A selection of T cell receptor beta chains follows, all from one sample in a study of blood T cell repertoires in COVID-19. Libraries were prepared by immunoSEQ multiplex PCR; TCRdb keeps only in-frame clonotypes and omits some of them. This table holds roughly 120,000 clones, around 83% found once. The sequencing sample was made of peripheral blood. These receptors all come from a woman aged 60-75 years with COVID-19, enrolled during active disease. The CDR3 runs from the conserved cysteine through the conserved F or W. D genes are given only for firm matches. Clone size is shown for a subset of rows, as once, few, many or a class of expanded clone.

j_call,v_call,clone_size,d_call,cdr3_nt,cdr3_aa
TRBJ2-5,TRBV6-5,NA,NA,TGTGCCAGCAGTTATCTCCAGGGGATCCAAGAGACCCAGTACTTC,CASSYLQGIQETQYF
TRBJ1-1,TRBV12-3/TRBV12-4,NA,NA,TGTGCCAGCAGTTGGAGCACAGGTGGAGCTTTCTTT,CASSWSTGGAFF
TRBJ1-2,TRBV6-5,NA,TRBD1,TGTGCCAGCAGGCCGGGACAGGGGGCCGGCTACACCTTC,CASRPGQGAGYTF
TRBJ1-3,TRBV18,NA,NA,TGTGCCAGCTCACGCAGGACAGTCTCTGGAAACACCATATATTTT,CASSRRTVSGNTIYF
TRBJ2-5,TRBV6-2/TRBV6-3,NA,TRBD2,TGTGCCAGCAGTTACCCGCGGGAGGAGACCCAGTACTTC,CASSYPREETQYF
TRBJ2-1,TRBV14,NA,NA,TGTGCCAGCAGCGGTTCAGGGTACGAGCAGTTCTTC,CASSGSGYEQFF
TRBJ1-1,TRBV29-1,few,NA,TGCAGCGTTGGTATCAACATGAACACTGAAGCTTTCTTT,CSVGINMNTEAFF
TRBJ1-1,TRBV7-8,NA,TRBD1,TGTGCCAGCAGCTTAGATGGCAGGGGGCGCGATGGGGTTTCTGAAGCTTTCTTT,CASSLDGRGRDGVSEAFF
TRBJ1-1,TRBV6-5,NA,TRBD1,TGTGCCAGCAGTTGGACAGGGGGCAACACTGAAGCTTTCTTT,CASSWTGGNTEAFF
TRBJ2-3,TRBV7-2,NA,NA,TGTGCCAGCAACTTAGGCCCCACAGGGACCCACACAGATACGCAGTATTTT,CASNLGPTGTHTDTQYF
TRBJ1-5,TRBV19,once,NA,TGTGCCAGTAGTGGGATCTTGGGGGGAGGCAATCAGCCCCAGCATTTT,CASSGILGGGNQPQHF